A single sample gave rise to the 30 T cell receptor beta chains below, sequenced in a study of cytomegalovirus exposure and HLA in healthy donors. TCRdb keeps only in-frame clones here, not all; method: immunoSEQ multiplex PCR. The repertoire has around 300,000 clones, 75% to 90% of them found once; the top ten carry about 1.2%. The sequenced sample consisted of PBMCs. These TCRs come from a woman aged 30 to 39 in good health and CMV-seropositive.

The CDR3 nucleotides read TGTGCCAGCAGCCAAGACCTGAGCCCGGGACTAGGCGCAGATACGCAGTATTTT. It is translated as CASSQDLSPGLGADTQYF. This rearrangement joins TRBV4-2 to TRBJ2-3; 8 bases match TRBD2. Trimming removed 0 bases from V and 4 bases from J; junction bases left unmatched: 12. The CDR3 is made up of 18 amino acids. Germline V lookup: CDR1 LGHNA, CDR2 YNFKEQ.

This rearrangement joins TRBV7-2 to TRBJ1-2; D is ambiguous. V gave up 1 base and J gave up 7 bases, with 13 bases separating them. CDR1 SGHTA and CDR2 FQGNSA come from the germline V gene. The CDR3 extends over 14 amino acids. The CDR3 loop is CASSLVGRSSGYTF. The CDR3 DNA follows: TGTGCCAGCAGCTTAGTTGGCAGATCGTCTGGCTACACCTTC.

DNA for the CDR3: TGCGCCAGCAGCTTGTCGGCTGGGGACGGTTGGGTCCTGACTTTC. It codes for CASSLSAGDGWVLTF. The chain recombines TRBV5-1 with TRBJ2-6; D tentatively reads TRBD1 or TRBD2 (5 bases each). The V end lost 1 base, the J end lost 13 bases, and 18 bases lay between the germline ends. The CDR3 runs 15 residues. In germline, CDR1 is SGHRS, CDR2 YFSETQ.

The chain links TRBV7-3 to TRBJ2-3; D possibly uses TRBD1 or TRBD2 (6 bases each). CDR1 and CDR2 (germline): SGHTA, FQGTGA. The CDR3 covers 15 residues. Trimming pared 8 bases from V and 4 bases from J, leaving 19 bases between. This CDR3 reads CASAPLGGVADTQYF. CDR3 DNA sequence: TGTGCCAGCGCCCCTCTGGGGGGCGTTGCAGATACGCAGTATTTT. Supplemented by reference TRBV7-3 and TRBJ2-3, the full variable domain reads GAGVSQTPSNKVTEKGKYVELRCDPISGHTALYWYRQSLGQGPEFLIYFQGTGAADDSGLPNDRFFAVRPEGSVSTLKIQRTERGDSAVYLCASAPLGGVADTQYFGPGTRLTVL.

The chain joins TRBV7-2 to TRBJ1-5; D remains unclear. The germline gives CDR1 SGHTA, CDR2 FQGNSA. CDR3 length: 14 residues. V lost 2 bases, J lost 4 bases, and 9 bases lay in between. The CDR3: CASSLLGRNQPQHF. The CDR3 bases are TGTGCCAGCAGCTTATTAGGCCGTAATCAGCCCCAGCATTTT. The full variable domain, completed using reference TRBV7-2 and TRBJ1-5, is GAGVSQSPSNKVTEKGKDVELRCDPISGHTALYWYRQSLGQGLEFLIYFQGNSAPDKSGLPSDRFSAERTGGSVSTLTIQRTQQEDSAVYLCASSLLGRNQPQHFGDGTRLSIL.

The gene calls are TRBV7-2 and TRBJ2-3; 7 nucleotides agree with TRBD2. The CDR3 is 15 amino acids. J gave up 0 bases and V 6 bases, and 6 bases lay outside the gene matches. Per germline, CDR1 SGHTA and CDR2 FQGNSA. The CDR3 region is CASSTSGASTDTQYF. The DNA for the CDR3 is TGTGCCAGCAGTACGAGCGGGGCGAGCACAGATACGCAGTATTTT.

The V and J genes are TRBV4-2 and TRBJ1-2; 7 bases map to TRBD1. This CDR3 is 15 amino acids long. Trimming cost V 1 base and J 3 bases; bases outside gene matches: 5. The germline V gene encodes CDR1 LGHNA and CDR2 YNFKEQ. Here the CDR3 DNA reads TGTGCCAGCAGCCAAGGGGAGGACAGGTACTATGGCTACACCTTC. This codes for CASSQGEDRYYGYTF.

The chain links TRBV5-6 to TRBJ2-7, with 8 bases identical to TRBD2. Germline lookup yields CDR1 SGHDT and CDR2 YYEEEE. The CDR3 has 16 amino acids. V trimming: 1 base; J trimming: 0 bases; junction bases outside the gene matches: 6. CDR3 sequence: CASSLLFLAGSYEQYF. DNA of the CDR3: TGTGCCAGCAGCTTGCTCTTCCTAGCGGGCTCCTACGAGCAGTACTTC. Together with reference TRBV5-6 and TRBJ2-7, the CDR3 gives the full variable domain: DAGVTQSPTHLIKTRGQQVTLRCSPKSGHDTVSWYQQALGQGPQFIFQYYEEEERQRGNFPDRFSGHQFPNYSSELNVNALLLGDSALYLCASSLLFLAGSYEQYFGPGTRLTVT.

The chain has TRBV28 and TRBJ1-1; no firm D call. Germline lookup yields CDR1 MDHEN and CDR2 SYDVKM. The CDR3 consists of 13 residues. Trimming pared 1 base from V and 7 bases from J, leaving 10 bases between. CDR3 loop: CASSLLSGVEAFF. The CDR3 region has the DNA TGTGCCAGCAGTTTATTGTCCGGAGTTGAAGCTTTCTTT.

The rearrangement uses TRBV4-2 and TRBJ2-1, with TRBD2 matching over 8 bases. J lost 0 bases, V lost 1 base, and 2 bases had no gene match. Germline assignment: CDR1 LGHNA and CDR2 YNFKEQ. CDR3 size: 16 residues. The CDR3: CASSQASGSSYNEQFF. In DNA form, the CDR3 reads TGTGCCAGCAGCCAAGCGAGCGGGAGCTCCTACAATGAGCAGTTCTTC.

The chain joins TRBV11-2 to TRBJ2-7; TRBD2 aligns across 15 bases. V trimming: 5 bases; J trimming: 1 base; junction bases outside the gene matches: 3. Per germline, CDR1 SGHAT and CDR2 FQNNGV. This CDR3 contains 16 residues. The CDR3 sequence: CASSGGLAGGSYEQYF. The CDR3 DNA follows: TGTGCCAGCAGCGGCGGACTAGCGGGAGGGTCCTACGAGCAGTACTTC.

The V gene is TRBV28, the J gene TRBJ1-4, with D unclear. CDR3 length: 13 amino acids. Germline CDR1 and CDR2: MDHEN and SYDVKM. V gave up 6 bases and J gave up 8 bases, with 13 bases separating them. CDR3 sequence (DNA): TGTGCCAGCAGGTTACCCCCCGTGGAAAAACTGTTTTTT. Protein sequence: CASRLPPVEKLFF.

This chain connects TRBV29-1 to TRBJ2-4; 10 positions agree with TRBD1. V gave up 7 bases and J gave up 8 bases; unmatched junction bases: 11. The CDR3 covers 14 residues. Germline V lookup: CDR1 SQVTM, CDR2 ANQGSEA. This chain's CDR3 is CSARDRGSVDIQYF. The CDR3 coding sequence is TGCAGCGCAAGGGACAGGGGATCAGTCGACATTCAGTACTTC.

The rearrangement links TRBV5-1 to TRBJ2-2; D is ambiguous. In germline, CDR1 is SGHRS, CDR2 YFSETQ. V was clipped by 4 bases and J by 1 base, with 8 bases between them. CDR3 length equals 14 residues. For the CDR3, the DNA is TGCGCCAGCAGCCCCCACAAGAACACCGGGGAGCTGTTTTTT. Its translation is CASSPHKNTGELFF. The whole variable domain, filled in from reference TRBV5-1 and TRBJ2-2, reads KAGVTQTPRYLIKTRGQQVTLSCSPISGHRSVSWYQQTPGQGLQFLFEYFSETQRNKGNFPGRFSGRQFSNSRSEMNVSTLELGDSALYLCASSPHKNTGELFFGEGSRLTVL.

The V call is TRBV15, the J call TRBJ2-7; D remains ambiguous. With 3 bases removed from V and 0 bases from J, the gap between germline ends came to 6 bases. Germline-derived CDR1 and CDR2 are LNHNV and YYDKDF (reference sequence). This CDR3 spans 13 amino acids. The CDR3 DNA reads as TGTGCCACCAGCAGCAGAGACTCCTACGAGCAGTACTTC. Its translation: CATSSRDSYEQYF. Variable domain in full (rest from reference TRBV15 and TRBJ2-7): DAMVIQNPRYQVTQFGKPVTLSCSQTLNHNVMYWYQQKSSQAPKLLFHYYDKDFNNEADTPDNFQSRRPNTSFCFLDIRSPGLGDTAMYLCATSSRDSYEQYFGPGTRLTVT.

The chain links TRBV9 to TRBJ2-5; TRBD1 matches at 9 bases. The V gene's germline CDR1 is SGDLS and CDR2 YYNGEE. CDR3 length: 13 amino acids. V lost 4 bases to trimming and J lost 5 bases; unmatched junction nucleotides: 3. The CDR3 region has the DNA TGTGCCAGCAGCCCGGGACAGGGCGAGACCCAGTACTTC. It translates to CASSPGQGETQYF.

This CDR3 reads CASSLGVQNQPQHF. The DNA of the CDR3 is TGTGCCAGCAGTTTGGGGGTCCAAAATCAGCCCCAGCATTTT. The genes are TRBV27 and TRBJ1-5, with D possibly TRBD1 on 5 matching bases. Deletions cut 3 bases from V and 4 bases from J, with 10 bases between. The germline CDR1 and CDR2 sequences are MNHEY and SMNVEV (reference sequence). The CDR3 spans 14 residues.

This clone was picked up one time. This chain uses TRBV4-3 with TRBJ1-4, with unresolved D. Trimming removed 0 bases at V and 6 bases at J, with 11 bases between. Germline V gene lookup returns CDR1 LGHNA and CDR2 YSLEER. The CDR3 covers 15 residues. CDR3: CASSQDPDGYEKLFF. CDR3 coding DNA: TGCGCCAGCAGCCAAGATCCGGACGGATATGAAAAACTGTTTTTT.

V usage is TRBV11-2 and J usage is TRBJ1-1; 7 nucleotides match TRBD1. V lost 5 bases and J lost 2; bases outside the gene matches: 14. Germline V gives CDR1 SGHAT, CDR2 FQNNGV. CDR3 size: 17 residues. This CDR3 reads CASSPLRQGSGNTEAFF. CDR3 nucleotide sequence: TGTGCCAGCAGCCCCCTTAGACAGGGCTCCGGTAACACTGAAGCTTTCTTT.

The V and J genes are TRBV7-3 and TRBJ2-1; D possibly corresponds to TRBD2 (5 bases). The V end lost 1 base, the J end lost 0 bases, and 13 bases lay between the germline ends. The germline gives CDR1 SGHTA, CDR2 FQGTGA. The CDR3 spans 17 residues. The CDR3 coding sequence is TGTGCCAGCAGCTTAATGTCGCGGGTAAGCTCCTACAATGAGCAGTTCTTC. It is translated as CASSLMSRVSSYNEQFF.

The V call is TRBV5-6, the J call TRBJ2-3; a possible D gene is TRBD1 (6 bases). The length of the CDR3 is 16 residues. CDR1 and CDR2 from the germline V gene are SGHDT and YYEEEE. V lost 0 bases and J 2 bases, leaving 13 bases between the germline ends. CDR3 bases: TGTGCCAGCAGCTTGGATCTACAGGGACACACAGATACGCAGTATTTT. Encoded protein: CASSLDLQGHTDTQYF.

This chain connects TRBV7-9 to TRBJ2-1; 7 nucleotides match TRBD1. This CDR3 spans 16 amino acids. Germline loops: CDR1 SEHNR, CDR2 FQNEAQ (reference sequence). The V segment lost 2 bases and the J segment 12 bases; nucleotides outside the gene matches: 16. CDR3 sequence: CASSLLNKHDREGQFF. The CDR3 DNA is TGTGCCAGCAGCTTATTAAATAAACACGACAGGGAAGGGCAGTTCTTC.

This chain links TRBV5-1 with TRBJ2-1; weak D call: TRBD1 (6 bases). The germline gives CDR1 SGHRS, CDR2 YFSETQ. V was pared by 1 base and J by 10 bases, with 12 bases between. There are 13 residues in the CDR3. The CDR3 DNA reads as TGCGCCAGCAGCTTGTCGGATAGGGGGGAGCAGTTCTTC. Translated: CASSLSDRGEQFF.

The chain employs TRBV4-1 and TRBJ2-7; TRBD1 agrees at 8 bases. Germline CDR1 MGHRA, CDR2 YSYEKL. The CDR3 is 16 residues long. J was trimmed by 2 bases and V by 3 bases; bases with no gene match: 9. The CDR3 is CASSHMEGQATYEQYF. The CDR3 DNA reads TGCGCCAGCAGCCACATGGAGGGACAGGCGACCTACGAGCAGTACTTC.

This chain links TRBV18 with TRBJ1-1; D is unclear. Per germline, CDR1 KGHSH and CDR2 LQKENI. The CDR3 totals 13 residues. Trimming shortened V by 8 bases and J by 2 bases, and 12 bases separated the two germline ends. The CDR3 protein is CASRRGLNTEAFF. For the CDR3, the DNA is TGTGCCAGCCGACGGGGTCTTAACACTGAAGCTTTCTTT. Full variable domain (missing parts from reference TRBV18 and TRBJ1-1): NAGVMQNPRHLVRRRGQEARLRCSPMKGHSHVYWYRQLPEEGLKFMVYLQKENIIDESGMPKERFSAEFPKEGPSILRIQQVVRGDSAAYFCASRRGLNTEAFFGQGTRLTVV.

The chain carries TRBV28 and TRBJ2-7; D is ambiguous. V lost 2 bases to trimming and J lost 4 bases, with 6 bases between them. Germline V lookup: CDR1 MDHEN, CDR2 SYDVKM. This CDR3 spans 12 amino acids. The CDR3 loop is CASSLGQYEQYF. In nucleotides, the CDR3 is TGTGCCAGCAGTTTAGGGCAGTACGAGCAGTACTTC.

The V call is TRBV5-5, the J call TRBJ2-3; 7 bases line up with TRBD1. The CDR3 consists of 14 residues. Trimming cost V 0 bases and J 4 bases; bases outside gene matches: 2. The germline V gene has CDR1 SGHKS and CDR2 YYEKEE (reference sequence). In DNA form, the CDR3 reads TGTGCCAGCAGCTTGGGACAGGGCCCAGATACGCAGTATTTT. Translating gives CASSLGQGPDTQYF.

The rearrangement uses TRBV7-2 and TRBJ2-5; D remains unclear. Trimming removed 1 base from V and 6 bases from J, with 9 bases in between. Germline V gene sequence: CDR1 SGHTA, CDR2 FQGNSA. The CDR3 is 13 residues long. CDR3 sequence reads: CASSLDSIKTQYF. The CDR3 DNA reads TGTGCCAGCAGCTTAGATAGTATCAAGACCCAGTACTTC.

The chain combines TRBV5-4 with TRBJ1-4; tentatively, D is TRBD1 (5 bases). This CDR3 has 17 amino acids. V lost 4 bases and J 0 bases, leaving 16 bases between the germline ends. In germline, CDR1 is SGHNT, CDR2 YYREEE (reference sequence). The chain's CDR3 is CASSGTQEGSTNEKLFF. In DNA, the CDR3 is TGTGCCAGCAGCGGGACCCAGGAGGGTTCAACTAATGAAAAACTGTTTTTT.

The rearrangement links TRBV27 to TRBJ1-2; TRBD1 agrees at 9 bases. The CDR3 consists of 15 residues. With V trimmed by 4 bases and J by 2 bases, 5 bases remained unmatched. Germline V gene lookup returns CDR1 MNHEY and CDR2 SMNVEV (reference sequence). The CDR3 loop is CASSSDRGSNYGYTF. In DNA form, the CDR3 reads TGTGCCAGCAGTTCCGACAGGGGGTCGAACTATGGCTACACCTTC.